This T cell receptor (beta chain) was found in a study of CD8 T cells in Susac syndrome. The CDR3 runs to 15 residues. Per the germline V gene, CDR1 is MDHEN and CDR2 is SYDVKM. Trimming cost V 4 bases and J 2 bases; bases outside gene matches: 6. Random hexamers were used to reverse transcribe 0.5 to 1 ug of RNA. Each CDR3 protein gets one entry after TCRdb re-called the immunoSEQ multiplex PCR reads with MiXCR. The data hold some 170,000 distinct CDR3 sequences, with about 94% observed a single time. The chain has TRBV28 and TRBJ2-3, with 7 bases identical to TRBD2. Specimen: CD4+ T cells from PBMCs. The clonotype originates from a human donor in good health. CDR3 loop: CASSSPAGYTDTQYF. As DNA, the CDR3 is TGTGCCAGCAGTTCCCCAGCGGGGTACACAGATACGCAGTATTTT.